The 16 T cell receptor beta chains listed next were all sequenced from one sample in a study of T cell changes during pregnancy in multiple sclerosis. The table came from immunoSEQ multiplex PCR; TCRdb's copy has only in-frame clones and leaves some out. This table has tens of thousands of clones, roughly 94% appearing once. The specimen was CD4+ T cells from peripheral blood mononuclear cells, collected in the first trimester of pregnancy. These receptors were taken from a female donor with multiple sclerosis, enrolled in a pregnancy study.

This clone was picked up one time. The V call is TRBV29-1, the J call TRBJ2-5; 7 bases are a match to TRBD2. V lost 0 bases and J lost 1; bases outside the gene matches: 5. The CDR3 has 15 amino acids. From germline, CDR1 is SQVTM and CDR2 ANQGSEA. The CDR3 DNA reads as TGCAGCGTTGAAGATTCGTGGGGGGGCCAAGAGACCCAGTACTTC. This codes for CSVEDSWGGQETQYF.

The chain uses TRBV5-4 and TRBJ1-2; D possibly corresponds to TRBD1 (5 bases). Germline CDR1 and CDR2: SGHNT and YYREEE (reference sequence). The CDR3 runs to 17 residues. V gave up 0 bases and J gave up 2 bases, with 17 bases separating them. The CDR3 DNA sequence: TGTGCCAGCAGCTTGGGACAGAGCGCACTAACAAACTATGGCTACACCTTC. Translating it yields CASSLGQSALTNYGYTF.

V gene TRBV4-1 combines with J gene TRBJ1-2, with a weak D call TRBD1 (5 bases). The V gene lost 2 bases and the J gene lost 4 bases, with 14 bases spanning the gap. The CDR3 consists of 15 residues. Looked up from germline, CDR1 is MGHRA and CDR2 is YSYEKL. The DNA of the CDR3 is TGCGCCAGCAGCCAATGGGCGGGGCAGGGCTATGGCTACACCTTC. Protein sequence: CASSQWAGQGYGYTF.

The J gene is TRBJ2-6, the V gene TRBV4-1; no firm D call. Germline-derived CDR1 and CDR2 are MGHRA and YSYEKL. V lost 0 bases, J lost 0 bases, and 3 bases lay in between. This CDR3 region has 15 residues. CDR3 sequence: CASSQDNSGANVLTF. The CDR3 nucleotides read TGCGCCAGCAGCCAAGATAACTCTGGGGCCAACGTCCTGACTTTC.

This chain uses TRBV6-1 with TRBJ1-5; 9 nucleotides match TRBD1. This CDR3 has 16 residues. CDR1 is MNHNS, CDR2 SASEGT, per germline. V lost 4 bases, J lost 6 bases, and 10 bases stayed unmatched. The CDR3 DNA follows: TGTGCCAGCAGTGCTTCAGACAGGGGGTTAATTCAGCCCCAGCATTTT. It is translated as CASSASDRGLIQPQHF.

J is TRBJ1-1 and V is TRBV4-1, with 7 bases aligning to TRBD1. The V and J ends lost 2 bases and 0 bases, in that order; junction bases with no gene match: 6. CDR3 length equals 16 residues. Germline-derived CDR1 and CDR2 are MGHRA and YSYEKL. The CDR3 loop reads CASSQLNRGLNTEAFF. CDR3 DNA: TGCGCCAGCAGCCAACTGAACAGGGGTCTGAACACTGAAGCTTTCTTT.

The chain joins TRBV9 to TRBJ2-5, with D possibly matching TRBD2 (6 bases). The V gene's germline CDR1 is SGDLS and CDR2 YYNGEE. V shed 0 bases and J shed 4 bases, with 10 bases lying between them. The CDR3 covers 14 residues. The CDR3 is CASSVVADGETQYF. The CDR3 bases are TGTGCCAGCAGCGTAGTAGCGGACGGAGAGACCCAGTACTTC.

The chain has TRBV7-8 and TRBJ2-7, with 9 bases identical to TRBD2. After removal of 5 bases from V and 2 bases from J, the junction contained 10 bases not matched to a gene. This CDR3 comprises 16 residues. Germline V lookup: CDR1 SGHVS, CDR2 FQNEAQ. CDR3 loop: CASSPTSSGGTYEQYF. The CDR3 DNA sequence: TGTGCCAGCAGCCCCACCTCGAGCGGGGGGACCTACGAGCAGTACTTC.

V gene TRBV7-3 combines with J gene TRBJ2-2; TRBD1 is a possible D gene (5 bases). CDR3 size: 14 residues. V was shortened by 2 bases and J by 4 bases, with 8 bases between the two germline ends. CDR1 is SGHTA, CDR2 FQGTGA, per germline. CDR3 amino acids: CASSLSRVTGELFF. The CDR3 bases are TGTGCCAGCAGCTTATCCAGGGTCACCGGGGAGCTGTTTTTT.

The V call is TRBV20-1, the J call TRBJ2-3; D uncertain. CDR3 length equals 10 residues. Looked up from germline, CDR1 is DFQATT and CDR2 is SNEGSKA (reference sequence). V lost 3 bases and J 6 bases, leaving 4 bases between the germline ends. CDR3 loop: CSAREDTQYF. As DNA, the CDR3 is TGCAGTGCTAGGGAGGATACGCAGTATTTT.

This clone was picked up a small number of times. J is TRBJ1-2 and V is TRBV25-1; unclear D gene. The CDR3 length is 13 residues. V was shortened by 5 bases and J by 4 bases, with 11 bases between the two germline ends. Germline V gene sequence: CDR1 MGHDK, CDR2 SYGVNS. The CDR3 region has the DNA TGTGCCAGCAGTCCCCTTGAGGGCTATGGCTACACCTTC. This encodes CASSPLEGYGYTF.

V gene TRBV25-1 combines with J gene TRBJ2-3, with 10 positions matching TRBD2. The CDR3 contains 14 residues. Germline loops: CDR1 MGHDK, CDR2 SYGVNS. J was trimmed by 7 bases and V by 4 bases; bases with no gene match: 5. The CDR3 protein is CASSAAGGQNTQYF. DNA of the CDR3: TGTGCCAGCAGTGCAGCGGGGGGGCAAAATACGCAGTATTTT.

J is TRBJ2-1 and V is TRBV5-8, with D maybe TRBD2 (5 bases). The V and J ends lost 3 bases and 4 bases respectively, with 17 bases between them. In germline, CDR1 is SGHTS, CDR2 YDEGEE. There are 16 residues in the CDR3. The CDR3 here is CASSSLRGRGYNEQFF. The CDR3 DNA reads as TGTGCCAGCAGCTCCCTCCGAGGCCGGGGATACAATGAGCAGTTCTTC.

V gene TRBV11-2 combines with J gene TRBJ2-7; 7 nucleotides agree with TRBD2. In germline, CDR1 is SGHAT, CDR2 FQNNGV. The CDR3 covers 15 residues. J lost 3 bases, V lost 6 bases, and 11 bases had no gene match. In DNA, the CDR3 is TGTGCCAGCAGACGAGCGGGAAGAGGAGACTACGAGCAGTACTTC. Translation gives CASRRAGRGDYEQYF.

The CDR3 is CASSPPGVGNEKLFF. The CDR3 DNA is TGTGCCAGCAGCCCGCCCGGGGTTGGAAATGAAAAACTGTTTTTT. The chain uses TRBV14 and TRBJ1-4; D ambiguous. The germline V gene encodes CDR1 SGHDN and CDR2 FVKESK. The CDR3 extends over 15 amino acids. V gave up 4 bases and J gave up 5 bases, with 14 bases separating them.

The CDR3 nucleotides are TGCGCCAGCTCGGCTAGCGGGAGCACCGGGGAGCTGTTTTTT. It encodes CASSASGSTGELFF. The J gene is TRBJ2-2, the V gene TRBV5-1, with 10 bases matching TRBD2. The germline gives CDR1 SGHRS, CDR2 YFSETQ. The J segment lost 4 bases and the V segment lost 7 bases, leaving 4 bases of the junction unmatched. The CDR3 covers 14 residues.